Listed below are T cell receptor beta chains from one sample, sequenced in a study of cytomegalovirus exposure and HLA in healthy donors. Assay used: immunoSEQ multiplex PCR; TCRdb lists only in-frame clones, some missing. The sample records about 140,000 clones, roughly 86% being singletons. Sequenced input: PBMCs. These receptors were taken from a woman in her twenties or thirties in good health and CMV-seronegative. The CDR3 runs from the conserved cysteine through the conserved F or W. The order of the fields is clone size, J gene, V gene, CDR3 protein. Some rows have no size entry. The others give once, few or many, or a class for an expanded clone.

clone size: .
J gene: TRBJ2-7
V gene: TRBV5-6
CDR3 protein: CASSWGGGTDEQYF

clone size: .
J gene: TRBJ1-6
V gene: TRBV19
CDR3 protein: CASSIGGSLNSPLHF

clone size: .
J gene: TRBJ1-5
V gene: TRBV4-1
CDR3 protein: CASSQSGQGGQPQHF

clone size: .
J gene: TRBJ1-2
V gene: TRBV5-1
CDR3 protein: CASSPEPGNYGYTF

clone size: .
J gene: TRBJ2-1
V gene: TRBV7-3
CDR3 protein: CASSEQTAAYNEQFF

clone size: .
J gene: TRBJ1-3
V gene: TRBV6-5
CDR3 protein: CASGAGVSGNTIYF

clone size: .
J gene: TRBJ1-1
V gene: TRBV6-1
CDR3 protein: CASSEIPENTEAFF

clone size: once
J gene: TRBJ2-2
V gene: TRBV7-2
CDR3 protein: CASSPAQQGYHGELFF

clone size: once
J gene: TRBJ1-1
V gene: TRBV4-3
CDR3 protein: CASPTDGENTEAFF

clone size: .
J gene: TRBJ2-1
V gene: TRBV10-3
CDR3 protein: CAISEGLAGGGNEQFF

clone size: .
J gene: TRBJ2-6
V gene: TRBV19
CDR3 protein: CASRDRASGANVLTF

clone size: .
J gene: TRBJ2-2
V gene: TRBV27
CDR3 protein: CASRTGTGTGELFF

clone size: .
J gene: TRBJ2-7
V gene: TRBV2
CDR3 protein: CASSTSGGAYYEQYF

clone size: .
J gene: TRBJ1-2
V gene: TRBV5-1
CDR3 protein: CASSFYKRGPGYGYTF

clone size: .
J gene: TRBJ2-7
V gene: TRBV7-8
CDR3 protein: CASSPAWASGSHEQYF

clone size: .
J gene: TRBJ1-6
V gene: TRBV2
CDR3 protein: CASSEFAESYNSPLHF

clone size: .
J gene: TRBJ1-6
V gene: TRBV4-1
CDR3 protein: CASSRDSNNSPLHF

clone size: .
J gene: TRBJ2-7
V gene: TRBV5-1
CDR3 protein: CASKTEPSKYEQYF

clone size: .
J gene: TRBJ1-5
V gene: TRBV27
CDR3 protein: CASSLSIGQGQHF

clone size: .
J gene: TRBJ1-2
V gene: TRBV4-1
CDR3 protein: CASSLRGTENYGYTF

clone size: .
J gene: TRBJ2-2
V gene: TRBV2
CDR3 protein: CASNREGRGRSGELFF

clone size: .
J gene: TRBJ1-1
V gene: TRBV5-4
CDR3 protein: CASSFGQINKNTEAFF

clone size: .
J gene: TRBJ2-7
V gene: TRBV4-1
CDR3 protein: CASSRDRRNYEQYF

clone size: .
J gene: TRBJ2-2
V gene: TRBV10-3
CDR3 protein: CAIGTAGELFF

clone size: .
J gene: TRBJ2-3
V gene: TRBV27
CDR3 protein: CASSYLSGGLSTDTQYF

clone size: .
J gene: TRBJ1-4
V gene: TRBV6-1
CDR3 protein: CASSGLREGRVEKLFF

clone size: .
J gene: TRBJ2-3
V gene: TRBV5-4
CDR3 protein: CASSPALRSTDTQYF

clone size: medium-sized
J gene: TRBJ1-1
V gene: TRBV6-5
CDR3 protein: CASSWTGGMNTEAFF

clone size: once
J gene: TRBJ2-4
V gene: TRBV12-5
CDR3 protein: CASGLGQGDKNIQYF

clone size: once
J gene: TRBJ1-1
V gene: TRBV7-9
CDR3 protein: CASSLDRANTEAFF

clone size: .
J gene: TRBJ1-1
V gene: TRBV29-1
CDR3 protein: CSVEYSSNTEAFF

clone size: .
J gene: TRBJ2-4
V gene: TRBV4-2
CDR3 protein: CASSPSQGAKNIQYF

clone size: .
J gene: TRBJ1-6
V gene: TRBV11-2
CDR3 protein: CASSLGTNSPLHF

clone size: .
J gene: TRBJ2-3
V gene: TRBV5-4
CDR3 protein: CASSIQGIDTQYF

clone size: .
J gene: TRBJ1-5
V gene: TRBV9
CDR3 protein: CASSPARGLYSNQPQHF

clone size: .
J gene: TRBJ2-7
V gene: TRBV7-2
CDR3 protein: CASSFLAGGYYEQYF

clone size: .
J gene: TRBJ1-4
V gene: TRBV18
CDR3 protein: CASSPSSGDEKLFF

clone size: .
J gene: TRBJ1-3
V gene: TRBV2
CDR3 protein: CASRLRSAGNTIYF

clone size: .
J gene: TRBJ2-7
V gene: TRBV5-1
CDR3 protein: CASSFDLASGEQYF

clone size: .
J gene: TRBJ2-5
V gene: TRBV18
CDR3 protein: CASSPEQGPEETQYF

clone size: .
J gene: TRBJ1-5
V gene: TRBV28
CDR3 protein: CASSSQGLGNQPQHF

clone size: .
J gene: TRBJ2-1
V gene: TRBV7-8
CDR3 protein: CASSLMLGDNYNEQFF

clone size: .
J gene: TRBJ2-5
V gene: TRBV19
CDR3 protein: CASSQLAGGSGGTQYF

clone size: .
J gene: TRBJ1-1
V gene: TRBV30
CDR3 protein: CAWSFDKNTEAFF

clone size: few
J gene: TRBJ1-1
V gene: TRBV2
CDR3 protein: CASSSQGVEAFF

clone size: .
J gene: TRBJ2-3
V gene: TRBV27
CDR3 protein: CASSSTGGHRTDTQYF

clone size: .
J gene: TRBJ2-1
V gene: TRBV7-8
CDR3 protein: CASSLYQGGQGAGNEQFF

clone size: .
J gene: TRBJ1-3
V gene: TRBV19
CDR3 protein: CASSIPGHYTIYF

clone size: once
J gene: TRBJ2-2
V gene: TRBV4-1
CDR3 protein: CASSLRQGNTGELFF

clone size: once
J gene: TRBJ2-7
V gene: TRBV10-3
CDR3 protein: CAISGQGKYEQYF

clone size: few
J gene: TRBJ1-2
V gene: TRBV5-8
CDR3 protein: CASSLYSSNYGYTF

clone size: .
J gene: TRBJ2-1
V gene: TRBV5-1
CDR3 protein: CASSLSGGIEQFF

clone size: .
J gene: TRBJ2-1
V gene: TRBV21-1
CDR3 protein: CASSKLWGLRSYNEQFF

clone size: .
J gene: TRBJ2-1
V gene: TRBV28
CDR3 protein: CASSLYRSWYEQFF

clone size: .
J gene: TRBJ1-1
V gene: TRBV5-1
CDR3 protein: CASSLGQKNTEAFF

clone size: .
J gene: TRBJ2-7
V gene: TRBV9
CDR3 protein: CASSVGAGVEQYF

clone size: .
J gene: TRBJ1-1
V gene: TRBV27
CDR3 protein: CASNPNPGQGKAEAFF